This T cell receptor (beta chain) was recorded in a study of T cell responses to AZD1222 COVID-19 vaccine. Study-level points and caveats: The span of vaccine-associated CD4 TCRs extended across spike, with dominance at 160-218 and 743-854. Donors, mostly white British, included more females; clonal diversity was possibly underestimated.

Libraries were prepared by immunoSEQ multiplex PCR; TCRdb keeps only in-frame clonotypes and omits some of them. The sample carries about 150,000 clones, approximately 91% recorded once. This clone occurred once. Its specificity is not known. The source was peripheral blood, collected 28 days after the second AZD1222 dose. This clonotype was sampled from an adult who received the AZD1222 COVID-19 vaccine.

CDR3 in DNA: TGTGCCAGCAGTTACTCGATGGGGGTCTTCGAGAACGAGCAGTACTTC. It yields the protein CASSYSMGVFENEQYF. V is TRBV6-5 and J is TRBJ2-7; possibly TRBD1 or TRBD2 for D (5 bases each). Germline V gene sequence: CDR1 MNHEY, CDR2 SVGAGI. V was cut by 0 bases and J by 5 bases, with 17 bases left in between. The CDR3 is made up of 16 amino acids.